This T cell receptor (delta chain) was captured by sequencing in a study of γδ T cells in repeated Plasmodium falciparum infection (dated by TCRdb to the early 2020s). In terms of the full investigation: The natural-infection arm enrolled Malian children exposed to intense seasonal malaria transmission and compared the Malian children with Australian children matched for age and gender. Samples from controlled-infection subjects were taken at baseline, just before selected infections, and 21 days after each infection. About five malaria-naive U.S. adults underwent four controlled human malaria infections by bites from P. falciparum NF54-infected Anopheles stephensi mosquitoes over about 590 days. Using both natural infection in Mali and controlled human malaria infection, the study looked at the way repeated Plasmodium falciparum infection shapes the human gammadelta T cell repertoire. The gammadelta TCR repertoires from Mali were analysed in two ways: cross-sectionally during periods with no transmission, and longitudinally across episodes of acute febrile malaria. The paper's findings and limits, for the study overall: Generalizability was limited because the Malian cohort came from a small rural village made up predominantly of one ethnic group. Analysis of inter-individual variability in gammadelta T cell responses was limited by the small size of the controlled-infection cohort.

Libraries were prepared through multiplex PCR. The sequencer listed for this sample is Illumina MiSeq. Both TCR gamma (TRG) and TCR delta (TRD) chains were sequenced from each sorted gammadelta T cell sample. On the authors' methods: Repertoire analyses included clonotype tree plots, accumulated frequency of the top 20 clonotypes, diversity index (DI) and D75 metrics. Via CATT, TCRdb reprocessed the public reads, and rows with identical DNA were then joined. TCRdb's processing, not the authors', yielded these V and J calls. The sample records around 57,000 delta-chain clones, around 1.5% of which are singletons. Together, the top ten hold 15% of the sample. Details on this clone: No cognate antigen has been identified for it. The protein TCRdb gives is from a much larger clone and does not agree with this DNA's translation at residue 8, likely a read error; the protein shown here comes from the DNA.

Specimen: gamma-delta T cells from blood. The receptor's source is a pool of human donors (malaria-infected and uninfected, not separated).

Read as DNA, the sequence is TGTGCTCTTGGGGAACCCCTCGCCTTAGGGGAACTCAACACCGATAAACTCATCTTT. Its amino acids are CALGEPLALGELNTDKLIF. The chain is made from TRDV1 and TRDJ1, with TRDD3 tentatively as D gene (5 bases match). From its cysteine to its phenylalanine, the CDR3 spans 19 amino acids. Kept here is only the CDR3 DNA, which spans 57 bases and is read in frame from base 1. CDR1 TSWWSYY and CDR2 QGS are derived from the germline V gene. Trimming at the junction amounts to 1 base on V and 0 bases on J, and the germline ends lie 21 bases apart.